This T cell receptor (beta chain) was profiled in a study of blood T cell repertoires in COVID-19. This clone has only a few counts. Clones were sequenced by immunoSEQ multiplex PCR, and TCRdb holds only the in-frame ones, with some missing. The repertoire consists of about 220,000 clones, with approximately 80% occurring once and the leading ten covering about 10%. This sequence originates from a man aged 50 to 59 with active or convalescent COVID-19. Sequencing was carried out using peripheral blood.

The CDR3 sequence is CASSWGQGFNQPQHF. The CDR3 DNA sequence: TGTGCCAGCAGTTGGGGACAGGGGTTCAATCAGCCCCAGCATTTT. This chain uses TRBV28 with TRBJ1-5; 10 positions match TRBD1. This CDR3 is built from 15 residues. The germline CDR1 and CDR2 sequences are MDHEN and SYDVKM. The ends lost 4 bases at V and 3 bases at J; junction bases unmatched: 3.